This T cell receptor (beta chain) was recorded in a study of technical replicates of blood from several donors. Profiling relied on immunoSEQ multiplex PCR, and the TCRdb table lists in-frame clones only, not all of them. This sample has more than 50,000 clones, with about 83% found just once. The sample taken for sequencing was PBMCs. The sequence came from a human donor in good health. Some clones in this sample may be carry-over from other donors' samples.

CDR3: CASSDRGLIGSLQETQYF. The CDR3 nucleotides are TGTGCCAGCAGTGACAGGGGCTTGATTGGATCTTTACAAGAGACCCAGTACTTC. The gene calls are TRBV2 and TRBJ2-5, with D perhaps matching TRBD1 (6 bases). V was trimmed by 3 bases and J by 2 bases, leaving 22 bases between them. Germline CDR1 and CDR2: SNHLY and FYNNEI. This CDR3 is built from 18 residues.